The sequence of this T cell receptor beta chain was determined in a study of Ad26.COV2.S vaccination and SARS-CoV-2 variants. CDR1 and CDR2 (germline): MGHRA, YSYEKL. Trimming removed 0 bases from V and 3 bases from J, with 14 bases in between. The CDR3 is made up of 16 amino acids. Treatment in this sample: about 20 received Ad26.COV2.S at low or high dose, single or two shots; a few received placebo; per-sample allocation not given. Sampling was done on day 63 after the first vaccine or placebo injection. The table came from immunoSEQ multiplex PCR; TCRdb's copy has only in-frame clones and leaves some out. The table has a few hundred thousand clones, about 93% seen once.

The TCR originated in a person aged 18-65 years who received the Ad26.COV2.S COVID-19 vaccine or a placebo. The starting material was peripheral blood, obtained in a trial of Ad26.COV2.S vaccine versus placebo. The chain combines TRBV4-1 with TRBJ1-1; D is undetermined. The CDR3 region is CASSQDKIGGDTEAFF. CDR3 bases: TGCGCCAGCAGCCAAGACAAGATTGGAGGAGACACTGAAGCTTTCTTT.